The 6 T cell receptor beta chains below all came from one sample that was sequenced in a study of cytomegalovirus exposure and HLA in healthy donors (dated by TCRdb to the late 2010s). Libraries were prepared through the immunoSEQ multiplex PCR assay. For the multiplex PCR, a mixture combining 60 forward primers for TCR Vbeta segments and 13 reverse primers for TCR Jbeta segments was used. TCRdb took over this immuneACCESS table, retaining in-frame rearrangements with V and J assigned. Such tables are incomplete; in checked studies, under half of the missing clones stem from an unresolved V gene, and the remainder is unexplained. Counted in this sample were over 90,000 clones; 60% to 75% of them appeared once. The top ten hold approximately 3% of the sample. Source material: PBMCs. These receptors came from a man aged 60 to 75 in good health and CMV-seronegative.

The chain recombines TRBV27 with TRBJ1-5, with D tentatively TRBD1 (6 bases). The CDR3 runs 16 residues. Germline assignment: CDR1 MNHEY and CDR2 SMNVEV (reference sequence). Trimming shortened V by 5 bases and J by 6 bases, and 20 bases separated the two germline ends. The CDR3 region has the DNA TGTGCCAGCAGTCTGCTGGGCAGGGGCAGTAGTCAGCCCCAGCATTTT. It yields the protein CASSLLGRGSSQPQHF.

This clone appeared once. At one boundary the junction diverges from the germline segment, which might be a read error. The chain uses TRBV28 and TRBJ1-1; TRBD1 might be the D (5 bases). This CDR3 region has 13 residues. Germline CDR1 is MDHEN and CDR2 is SYDVKM. CDR3: CASCWGRNTEASF. For the CDR3, the DNA is TGTGCCAGCTGCTGGGGCCGAAACACTGAAGCTTCCTTT.

This chain joins TRBV11-3 and TRBJ2-1, with D tentatively TRBD2 (5 bases). The CDR3 extends over 14 amino acids. Germline V gene lookup returns CDR1 SGHNT and CDR2 YENEEA. The germline V and J ends were trimmed by 1 base and 8 bases, with 12 bases remaining between them. In DNA form, the CDR3 reads TGTGCCAGCAGCTTAGCGGCTAGCTCCGATGAGCAGTTCTTC. This sequence encodes CASSLAASSDEQFF. Full variable domain (remainder filled in from reference TRBV11-3 and TRBJ2-1): EAGVVQSPRYKIIEKKQPVAFWCNPISGHNTLYWYLQNLGQGPELLIRYENEEAVDDSQLPKDRFSAERLKGVDSTLKIQPAELGDSAVYLCASSLAASSDEQFFGPGTRLTVL.

The genes are TRBV15 and TRBJ2-5, with D hard to call. Trimming removed 3 bases from V and 0 bases from J, with 5 bases in between. The CDR3 is made up of 13 amino acids. Germline V gene data show CDR1 as LNHNV and CDR2 as YYDKDF (reference sequence). The CDR3 DNA is TGTGCCACCAGCAGTCAGTACCAAGAGACCCAGTACTTC. Translated: CATSSQYQETQYF.

This clone was found a few times. The chain joins TRBV5-4 to TRBJ1-1, with TRBD1 as a possible D gene (5 bases). The CDR3 is made up of 14 amino acids. Between the trimmed V and J ends, which lost 0 bases and 3 bases, there was a span of 9 bases. The V gene's germline CDR1 is SGHNT and CDR2 YYREEE (reference sequence). CDR3 region: CASSLGQWYTEAFF. In DNA form, the CDR3 reads TGTGCCAGCAGCTTGGGACAGTGGTACACTGAAGCTTTCTTT.

This clone was observed a handful of times. This chain connects TRBV6-5 to TRBJ2-1; TRBD2 agrees at 14 bases. This CDR3 is 15 amino acids long. Germline loops: CDR1 MNHEY, CDR2 SVGAGI. The trim removed 6 bases at V and 6 bases at J, leaving 4 bases unmatched. CDR3 nucleotides: TGTGCCAGCAGCACCGGGACTAGCGGGGGCAATGAGCAGTTCTTC. As protein: CASSTGTSGGNEQFF.